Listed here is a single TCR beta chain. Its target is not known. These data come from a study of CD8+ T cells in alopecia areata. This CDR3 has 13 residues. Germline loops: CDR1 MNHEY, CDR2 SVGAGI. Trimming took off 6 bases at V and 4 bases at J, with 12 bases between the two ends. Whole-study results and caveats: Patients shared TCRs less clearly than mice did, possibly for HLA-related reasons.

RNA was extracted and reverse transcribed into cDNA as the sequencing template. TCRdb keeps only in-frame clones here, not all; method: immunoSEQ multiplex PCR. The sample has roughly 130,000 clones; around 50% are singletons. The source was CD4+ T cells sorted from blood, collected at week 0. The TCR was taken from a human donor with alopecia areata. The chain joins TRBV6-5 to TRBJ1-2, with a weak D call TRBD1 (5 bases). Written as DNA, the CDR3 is TGTGCCAGCAGAGGACAAGGGGCCTATGGCTACACCTTC. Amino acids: CASRGQGAYGYTF.